The rows below give T cell receptor beta chains drawn from one sample of a study of blood T cell repertoires in COVID-19. The assay was immunoSEQ multiplex PCR, and TCRdb's table has in-frame clones only and misses some. The profile shows approximately 150,000 clones, around nine tenths of them singletons. Sample: peripheral blood. Source of these receptors: a woman in her forties or fifties with active or convalescent COVID-19. Each CDR3 is given with its conserved first and last residue. Not every row has a clone size; where given, it reads once, few, many or a size class.

abundance	v_gene	j_gene	CDR3aa
NA	TRBV28	TRBJ1-4	CASSSGRFRNRSNEKLFF
NA	TRBV18	TRBJ1-3	CASSRNDPAAGNTIYF
NA	TRBV19	TRBJ2-2	CASSISPRVSTGELFF
NA	TRBV12-5	TRBJ2-5	CASGSSGGRSETQYF
NA	TRBV5-1	TRBJ1-5	CASSLVPDQPQHF
NA	TRBV5-4	TRBJ2-5	CASSSGGSQETQYF
NA	TRBV28	TRBJ2-1	CASSFLGSSYNEQFF
NA	TRBV15	TRBJ1-4	CATSRGGRGAEKLFF
once	TRBV6-2/TRBV6-3	TRBJ1-1	CASSRGGASAEAFF
NA	TRBV5-1	TRBJ2-3	CASSLESERTDTQYF
NA	TRBV6-1	TRBJ2-7	CASSEAPTFIYEQYF
NA	TRBV7-2	TRBJ1-6	CASSTYGGIGSPLHF
NA	TRBV28	TRBJ1-2	CASSIFQTGAYGYTF
NA	TRBV7-2	TRBJ1-1	CASSLGPTGYTEAFF
many	TRBV4-2	TRBJ1-2	CASSQDRQDLGPGYTF
many	TRBV11-3	TRBJ1-1	CASSQLTGMNTEAFF
NA	TRBV6-6	TRBJ1-1	CASRNRYNEAFF
NA	TRBV9	TRBJ1-6	CASSVRDRESKLEF